A selection of T cell receptor beta chains follows, all from one sample in a study of blood T cells in healthy people across ages. TCRdb redid the calling of the 5' RACE reads with MiXCR, one entry per CDR3 protein. This sample carries 850,000 to 950,000 distinct CDR3 sequences, roughly 26% of them seen once, and the ten largest clones take 15% to 20%. The sample consisted of blood. These receptors all come from a woman of 80 years or more in good health. CDR3s include the opening cysteine and the closing phenylalanine or tryptophan. The D gene is left open where the match is weak. Clone size is given for some rows only: seen once, a few or many times, or a class if the clone is expanded.

D gene | J gene | clone size | V gene | CDR3 DNA | CDR3 protein
. | TRBJ2-7 | . | TRBV27 | TGTGCCAGCAGTCCTTGGCAGGCAGGCTCCTACGAGCAGTACTTC | CASSPWQAGSYEQYF
. | TRBJ2-5 | many | TRBV6-4 | TGTGCCAGCAGTCCCGGGACGGCCCAACGTGAGACCCAGTACTTC | CASSPGTAQRETQYF
. | TRBJ1-2 | many | TRBV7-2 | TGTGCCAGCAGCTTAGACTCGGGGGCCAGGGTAGGCTACACCTTC | CASSLDSGARVGYTF
TRBD1 | TRBJ1-1 | . | TRBV12-3/TRBV12-4 | TGTGCCAGCAGCTATGACAGGGCCAATCCCCAAGCTTTCTTT | CASSYDRANPQAFF
TRBD1 | TRBJ1-5 | few | TRBV6-1 | TGTGCCAGCAGTGCCAGGGACAGGGGCCCCAATCAGCCCCAGCATTTT | CASSARDRGPNQPQHF
. | TRBJ2-5 | . | TRBV10-3 | TGTGCCATCAGTAGGGGTCAGAGCACCCAGTACTTC | CAISRGQSTQYF
. | TRBJ1-6 | few | TRBV7-2 | TGTGCCAGCAGCTCCCAAGGGGGGGGGCCCGGTTCACCCCTCCACTTT | CASSSQGGGPGSPLHF
. | TRBJ1-5 | . | TRBV6-2/TRBV6-3 | TGTGCCAGCAGCCTTCTGTCAGGGGACAATCAGCCCCAGCATTTT | CASSLLSGDNQPQHF
TRBD1 | TRBJ1-2 | . | TRBV18 | TGTGCCAGCTCACCGACGACAGGGGAGTATGGCTACACCTTC | CASSPTTGEYGYTF
. | TRBJ2-2 | few | TRBV18 | TGTGCCAGCTCACCAAGTGTTCGAGCCGGGGAGCTGTTTTTT | CASSPSVRAGELFF
. | TRBJ1-2 | . | TRBV7-2 | TGTGCCAGCAGCTTAGTTCAAATCGGAAGCACGAGGGGTGGCTACACCTTC | CASSLVQIGSTRGGYTF
. | TRBJ2-1 | many | TRBV18 | TGTGCCAGCTCACCACGCTCAGGCAATGAGCAGTTCTTC | CASSPRSGNEQFF
. | TRBJ2-7 | many | TRBV18 | TGTGCCAGCTCCTCTGCAGGTGAGAGCTACGAGCAGTACTTC | CASSSAGESYEQYF
. | TRBJ1-1 | . | TRBV7-2 | TGTGCCAGCAGCCACAGCAAAGCCACTGAAGCTTTCTTT | CASSHSKATEAFF
. | TRBJ1-6 | . | TRBV14 | TGTGCCAGCAGCCAAGATGTGCAGACGAGCTCCTATAATTCACCCCTCCACTTT | CASSQDVQTSSYNSPLHF
. | TRBJ1-2 | . | TRBV29-1 | TGCAGCGGTAAATACAGTGACTATGGCTACACCTTC | CSGKYSDYGYTF
TRBD2 | TRBJ2-1 | few | TRBV11-3 | TGTGCCAGCAGCTTCGGGGGGGCCCATGAGCAGTTCTTC | CASSFGGAHEQFF
TRBD1 | TRBJ2-7 | . | TRBV12-3/TRBV12-4 | TGTGCCAGCAGTTACGGGACAGGGCACTACGAGCAGTACTTC | CASSYGTGHYEQYF
TRBD1 | TRBJ1-4 | . | TRBV3-1 | TGTGCCAGCAGCGACTCCCGGGACAGGTTTTACGAAAAACTGTTTTTT | CASSDSRDRFYEKLFF
. | TRBJ1-2 | many | TRBV20-1 | TGCAGTGCTAGTGGATTTGGGGGGGATGGCTACACCTTC | CSASGFGGDGYTF
. | TRBJ2-2 | few | TRBV20-1 | TGCAGTGCGAGACCCCAGAACACCGGGGAGCTGTTTTTT | CSARPQNTGELFF
. | TRBJ2-7 | few | TRBV11-2 | TGTGCCAGCAGCTTATACATGGGCTCCTACGAGCAGTACTTC | CASSLYMGSYEQYF
TRBD1 | TRBJ2-7 | many | TRBV12-3/TRBV12-4 | TGTGCCAGCAGTTACCGGGACAGGTCCTACGAGCAGTACTTC | CASSYRDRSYEQYF
. | TRBJ1-5 | once | TRBV3-1 | TGTGCCAGCAGCCCTACGGGGGGTCAGAGCAATCAGCCCCAGCATTTT | CASSPTGGQSNQPQHF
. | TRBJ2-7 | . | TRBV20-1 | TGCAGTGCTAGAGATTCGTTTTTGCGAGTCTACGAGCAGTACTTC | CSARDSFLRVYEQYF
. | TRBJ2-7 | many | TRBV7-2 | TGTGCCAGCAGCTTTCGACAGGGGCTAGCGGGGTCCTACGAGCAGTACTTC | CASSFRQGLAGSYEQYF
. | TRBJ2-7 | few | TRBV11-3 | TGTGCCAGCAGCCCAGGGACACTTGCCGGCAATGAGCAGTACTTC | CASSPGTLAGNEQYF
. | TRBJ2-5 | . | TRBV18 | TGTGCCAGCTTACCAGGGCAGAAAGAGACCCAGTACTTC | CASLPGQKETQYF
. | TRBJ1-1 | . | TRBV11-2 | TGTGCCAGCAGCTTAGAATTGCGGACGAACACTGAAGCTTTCTTT | CASSLELRTNTEAFF
. | TRBJ1-2 | many | TRBV6-5 | TGTGCCAGCAGGTACGGGCCGCGGGATGGCTACACCTTC | CASRYGPRDGYTF
. | TRBJ1-3 | . | TRBV15 | TGTGCCACCAGCAGAGAGCTGAGCTCTGGAAACACCATATATTTT | CATSRELSSGNTIYF
. | TRBJ1-6 | . | TRBV2 | TGTGCCAGCAGTCCACAGGGAGGAGTTAATTCACCCCTCCACTTT | CASSPQGGVNSPLHF
. | TRBJ2-3 | . | TRBV12-3/TRBV12-4 | TGTGCCAGCAGTCCGGGTGGGGGGAGCGCAGATACGCAGTATTTT | CASSPGGGSADTQYF
TRBD1 | TRBJ2-7 | . | TRBV20-1 | TGCAGTGCTGAAAAAGGACAGGGGGTCCGTCCTCGCTCCTACAATGAGCAGTACTTC | CSAEKGQGVRPRSYNEQYF
. | TRBJ2-7 | many | TRBV6-5 | TGTGCCAGCAGTTACTCGGACGCGGCGATGGGTGAAGGATACGAGCAGTACTTC | CASSYSDAAMGEGYEQYF
TRBD1 | TRBJ2-7 | many | TRBV6-2/TRBV6-3 | TGTGCCACCACGGGACAGGGGACCTACGAGCAGTACTTC | CATTGQGTYEQYF